The 20 T cell receptor beta chains given below trace back to one sample, sequenced in a study of T cell changes during pregnancy in multiple sclerosis. Assay: immunoSEQ multiplex PCR; the TCRdb copy retains only in-frame clones and omits some. The sample lists about 55,000 clones, 94% occurring once. The specimen comprised CD8+ T cells from peripheral blood mononuclear cells, sampled in the third trimester of pregnancy. All receptors come from a female donor with multiple sclerosis, enrolled in a pregnancy study.

The DNA for the CDR3 is TGTGCCAGTAGTATCGGAACGGGGTCCGGAAACACCATATATTTT. It specifies CASSIGTGSGNTIYF. V usage is TRBV19 and J usage is TRBJ1-3; D is uncertain. The V end lost 3 bases, the J end lost 4 bases, and 13 bases lay between the germline ends. The CDR3 contains 15 residues. Germline lookup yields CDR1 LNHDA and CDR2 SQIVND (reference sequence).

The rearrangement uses TRBV11-2 and TRBJ2-4; D is perhaps TRBD2 (7 bases). CDR3 length: 14 residues. Looked up from germline, CDR1 is SGHAT and CDR2 is FQNNGV. With 8 bases removed from V and 0 bases from J, the gap between germline ends came to 11 bases. The CDR3 DNA reads as TGTGCCAGCGGGGGGGGGCTAGCCAAAAACATTCAGTACTTC. This translates into CASGGGLAKNIQYF.

This chain joins TRBV19 and TRBJ2-1; 7 nucleotides agree with TRBD2. With V trimmed by 2 bases and J by 4 bases, 5 bases remained unmatched. The CDR3 consists of 15 residues. Germline V gives CDR1 LNHDA, CDR2 SQIVND (reference sequence). The CDR3 protein is CASSIRLADYNEQFF. The CDR3 nucleotides read TGTGCCAGTAGTATACGGCTAGCGGATTACAATGAGCAGTTCTTC.

This chain connects TRBV4-2 to TRBJ1-1; D perhaps matches TRBD1 (5 bases). Germline V gene data show CDR1 as LGHNA and CDR2 as YNFKEQ. The CDR3 spans 13 residues. The V gene lost 4 bases and the J gene lost 12 bases, with 18 bases spanning the gap. In DNA, the CDR3 is TGTGCCAGCAGCCCTGAGGCAGGGTATTTGACTTTCTTT. Translation: CASSPEAGYLTFF.

The CDR3 DNA reads TGTGCCAGCAGTTCAGGCGGGAGGGCCCGGAATGAGCAGTTCTTC. This sequence encodes CASSSGGRARNEQFF. The chain has TRBV27 and TRBJ2-1; TRBD2 aligns across 9 bases. Germline V lookup: CDR1 MNHEY, CDR2 SMNVEV (reference sequence). The CDR3 has 15 amino acids. V was clipped by 4 bases and J by 7 bases; unmatched bases: 8.

V and J are TRBV5-1 and TRBJ2-5; weak D call: TRBD1 (6 bases). The DNA end is a closer match to TRBJ2-7, so the J assignment may be wrong. CDR3 size: 13 residues. Per germline, CDR1 SGHRS and CDR2 YFSETQ. The CDR3 bases are TGCGCCAGCAGCTACCCGCACAGGGACGAGCAGTACTTC. Its translation is CASSYPHRDEQYF.

The CDR3 coding sequence is TGTGCCAGCAGTATGGACAGAATCCCTAGCAATCAGCCCCAGCATTTT. Translated: CASSMDRIPSNQPQHF. The chain has TRBV6-6 and TRBJ1-5; D might be TRBD1 (6 bases). This CDR3 comprises 16 residues. Germline CDR1 reads MNHNY; CDR2 reads SVGAGI (reference sequence). V shed 5 bases and J shed 0 bases, with 14 bases lying between them.

The chain uses TRBV13 and TRBJ1-1; D is undetermined. Germline-derived CDR1 and CDR2 are PRHDT and FYEKMQ (reference sequence). Deletions cut 11 bases from V and 4 bases from J, with 17 bases between. CDR3 length: 13 amino acids. The CDR3 loop reads CASTNGLATEAFF. Here the CDR3 DNA reads TGTGCCTCTACCAATGGGCTGGCCACTGAAGCTTTCTTT.

The chain recombines TRBV7-8 with TRBJ2-3; TRBD2 is a possible D gene (6 bases). Germline V gene data show CDR1 as SGHVS and CDR2 as FQNEAQ. CDR3 size: 14 residues. V was trimmed by 7 bases and J by 1 base, leaving 12 bases between them. The DNA for the CDR3 is TGTGCCAGCACCCCGGAGGGTCGCACAGATACGCAGTATTTT. Protein product: CASTPEGRTDTQYF.

V is TRBV6-5 and J is TRBJ2-1, with D maybe TRBD2 (6 bases). Germline CDR1 is MNHEY and CDR2 is SVGAGI. Between the trimmed V and J ends, which lost 1 base and 2 bases, there was a span of 9 bases. The CDR3 has 15 residues. The CDR3 sequence is CASSYFGGAYNEQFF. CDR3 coding DNA: TGTGCCAGCAGTTACTTTGGCGGGGCCTACAATGAGCAGTTCTTC.

This chain connects TRBV7-2 to TRBJ1-2, with 7 bases matching TRBD1. Germline CDR1 SGHTA, CDR2 FQGNSA. The CDR3 has 16 residues. The junction had 13 bases not matched to a gene; V was cut back by 5 bases and J by 4 bases. CDR3 DNA: TGTGCCAGCAGCCTGGCGGACAGGCCAACCCCCTATGGCTACACCTTC. Amino acid sequence: CASSLADRPTPYGYTF.

The V call is TRBV4-2, the J call TRBJ2-5, with D possibly matching TRBD2 (6 bases). TRBJ2-7 matches the DNA end more closely, so the J call is doubtful. The CDR3 is made up of 15 amino acids. The germline CDR1 and CDR2 sequences are LGHNA and YNFKEQ. In DNA form, the CDR3 reads TGTGCCAGCAGCCAAGATACGGGAGCGAGCTACGAGCAGTACTTC. Protein sequence: CASSQDTGASYEQYF.

The chain is built from TRBV28 and TRBJ2-7; 7 nucleotides line up with TRBD1. V shed 5 bases, J shed 4 bases, and the junction held 14 bases outside the gene matches. CDR1 is MDHEN, CDR2 SYDVKM, per germline. The CDR3 length is 16 residues. This chain's CDR3 is CASSPPRGSLAYEQYF. CDR3 sequence (DNA): TGTGCCAGCAGTCCTCCCAGGGGGAGTTTGGCTTACGAGCAGTACTTC.

The chain combines TRBV5-6 with TRBJ2-3; 12 bases map to TRBD2. V was clipped by 2 bases and J by 4 bases; unmatched bases: 5. The CDR3 has 16 amino acids. Looked up from germline, CDR1 is SGHDT and CDR2 is YYEEEE. This CDR3 reads CASSFQTSGSADTQYF. DNA for the CDR3: TGTGCCAGCAGCTTCCAGACTAGCGGGAGCGCAGATACGCAGTATTTT.

In DNA form, the CDR3 reads TGTGCCAGCAGCTTGAACTGGGGGGAAAAGCGCGAGCAGTACTTC. It specifies CASSLNWGEKREQYF. The J gene is TRBJ2-7, the V gene TRBV5-6; possible D gene TRBD2, 6 bases. This CDR3 contains 15 residues. In germline, CDR1 is SGHDT, CDR2 YYEEEE. The V and J ends lost 1 base and 6 bases respectively, with 17 bases between them.

This chain joins TRBV6-6 and TRBJ2-3, with 10 bases fitting TRBD2. The CDR3 loop spans 16 amino acids. V trimming: 7 bases; J trimming: 4 bases; junction bases outside the gene matches: 11. Germline V gene lookup returns CDR1 MNHNY and CDR2 SVGAGI (reference sequence). The CDR3 DNA reads TGTGCCAGCAAGAAACTAGCGGGGCCTCGGGCAGATACGCAGTATTTT. Amino acids: CASKKLAGPRADTQYF.

The chain links TRBV5-1 to TRBJ2-1; 9 bases line up with TRBD2. V gave up 0 bases and J gave up 8 bases; unmatched junction bases: 6. The CDR3 loop spans 15 amino acids. Germline assignment: CDR1 SGHRS and CDR2 YFSETQ. CDR3 residues: CASSLGAGGPHEQFF. CDR3 nucleotides: TGCGCCAGCAGCTTGGGTGCGGGAGGGCCCCATGAGCAGTTCTTC. The complete variable domain, with remaining parts taken from reference TRBV5-1 and TRBJ2-1, reads KAGVTQTPRYLIKTRGQQVTLSCSPISGHRSVSWYQQTPGQGLQFLFEYFSETQRNKGNFPGRFSGRQFSNSRSEMNVSTLELGDSALYLCASSLGAGGPHEQFFGPGTRLTVL.

The CDR3 loop is CASRAPPFWPSLNNQPQHF. Here the CDR3 DNA reads TGTGCAAGTCGCGCCCCACCGTTCTGGCCCTCTCTTAACAATCAGCCCCAGCATTTT. The rearrangement uses TRBV12-2 and TRBJ1-5; the table gives TRBD1 as D, unverified against the DNA. TRBV12-2 constitutes a pseudogene. The CDR3 has 19 amino acids.

This chain links TRBV7-9 with TRBJ2-1, with D maybe TRBD2 (6 bases). Germline CDR1 is SEHNR and CDR2 is FQNEAQ (reference sequence). The CDR3 is 14 amino acids. V lost 3 bases and J lost 7, with 13 bases in between. CDR3 DNA: TGTGCCAGCAGCTTCGCACAGGCGGGAAATGAGCAGTTCTTC. As protein: CASSFAQAGNEQFF.

The V gene is TRBV4-1, the J gene TRBJ2-1; TRBD2 is a possible D gene (5 bases). V was trimmed by 0 bases and J by 3 bases, leaving 9 bases between them. Germline CDR1 reads MGHRA; CDR2 reads YSYEKL. The CDR3 covers 15 residues. The CDR3 region is CASSQDIANYNEQFF. Written as DNA, the CDR3 is TGCGCCAGCAGCCAAGATATAGCGAACTACAATGAGCAGTTCTTC.